This passage covers 31 T cell receptor beta chains from one sample sequenced in a study of breast tumors, draining lymph nodes, adjacent tissues. Axillary draining lymph nodes of breast cancer patients supplied the node samples. TCRdb called the multiplex PCR reads again in MiXCR, with one record for every CDR3 protein. In the table there are under 150,000 distinct CDR3 sequences, less than 25% of which are singletons. The sample was axillary lymph node tissue. These receptor sequences come from a female donor with breast cancer. Some clones in this sample may be carry-over from other donors' samples.

In this sample, this clonotype turned up many times. V and J are TRBV5-1 and TRBJ1-6; D is unclear. The CDR3 covers 13 residues. V lost 2 bases to trimming and J lost 10 bases, with 10 bases between them. From germline, CDR1 is SGHRS and CDR2 YFSETQ. The CDR3 DNA sequence: TGCGCCAGCAGCTTAGACCAAGGCTCACCCCTCCACTTT. The encoded protein is CASSLDQGSPLHF.

The table lists this clonotype with many counts. The chain carries TRBV19 and TRBJ2-3; maybe TRBD2 (6 bases). V was cut by 6 bases and J by 2 bases, with 12 bases left in between. Germline values: CDR1 LNHDA, CDR2 SQIVND (reference sequence). The CDR3 runs 14 residues. The CDR3 spells CASSSGANTDTQYF. The CDR3 DNA reads as TGTGCCAGTAGCTCGGGAGCAAACACAGATACGCAGTATTTT.

This clonotype was recorded at least ten times. This chain uses TRBV27 with TRBJ2-6; 8 bases line up with TRBD1. Germline CDR1 and CDR2: MNHEY and SMNVEV (reference sequence). Unmatched junction bases numbered 11, after V lost 4 bases and J lost 0 bases. The CDR3 totals 19 residues. In nucleotides, the CDR3 is TGTGCCAGCAGTTCATCGCCGACAGGGGTATACTCTGGGGCCAACGTCCTGACTTTC. Amino acids: CASSSSPTGVYSGANVLTF.

V usage is TRBV5-1 and J usage is TRBJ1-1, with a tentative D call TRBD1 (6 bases). The CDR3 has 16 amino acids. Germline CDR1 SGHRS, CDR2 YFSETQ. V gave up 2 bases and J gave up 4 bases, with 18 bases separating them. Here the CDR3 reads CASSFYSTGGGTEAFF. CDR3 nucleotide sequence: TGCGCCAGCAGCTTCTACTCGACAGGTGGGGGCACTGAAGCTTTCTTT. Drawing the rest from reference TRBV5-1 and TRBJ1-1, the complete variable domain is KAGVTQTPRYLIKTRGQQVTLSCSPISGHRSVSWYQQTPGQGLQFLFEYFSETQRNKGNFPGRFSGRQFSNSRSEMNVSTLELGDSALYLCASSFYSTGGGTEAFFGQGTRLTVV.

Concerning this clonotype itself: Possible read error: a much larger clone is one base away. The rearrangement uses TRBV3-1 and TRBJ1-2; D is uncertain. Germline V gene data show CDR1 as LGHDT and CDR2 as YNNKEL (reference sequence). CDR3 length: 13 amino acids. This CDR3 is CASSQVLSSGYIF. CDR3 DNA: TGTGCCAGCAGCCAAGTTTTAAGTTCAGGCTACATCTTC.

This clonotype was seen repeatedly, ten times or more. The rearrangement uses TRBV18 and TRBJ1-2, with D unresolved. The CDR3 length is 14 residues. Germline-derived CDR1 and CDR2 are KGHSH and LQKENI. The V end was cut by 2 bases, the J end by 6 bases, with 13 bases between. The CDR3 DNA sequence: TGTGCCAGCTCACCAATTCAGCCAGATAATGGCTACACCTTC. Amino acid sequence: CASSPIQPDNGYTF.

Many counts were recorded for this clonotype. The chain joins TRBV5-1 to TRBJ2-7, with TRBD1 as a possible D gene (6 bases). Germline V CDR1 and CDR2: SGHRS, YFSETQ. Trimming shortened V by 2 bases and J by 7 bases, and 40 bases separated the two germline ends. The CDR3 is 22 amino acids. The CDR3 DNA is TGCGCCAGCAGCTTATCCCCGGGCACGCGGGCACAACACGGGACATCCCTCCTGGAGCAGTACTTC. Translating gives CASSLSPGTRAQHGTSLLEQYF.

In its sample, this clonotype was seen a few times. The rearrangement links TRBV5-5 to TRBJ2-4; 11 bases map to TRBD2. CDR1 is SGHKS, CDR2 YYEKEE, per germline (reference sequence). This CDR3 is built from 15 residues. V was pared by 5 bases and J by 9 bases, with 10 bases of the junction left unmatched. The CDR3 is CASRAGLAALGIQYF. CDR3 bases: TGTGCCAGCAGGGCGGGACTAGCGGCACTTGGCATTCAGTACTTC.

This clonotype showed up many times. V usage is TRBV7-8 and J usage is TRBJ2-3; 10 nucleotides align to TRBD2. The CDR3 runs to 16 residues. CDR1 is SGHVS, CDR2 FQNEAQ, per germline. Losses at the gene ends were 5 bases for V and 0 bases for J; bases not matched to a gene: 5. The CDR3 bases are TGTGCCAGCAGCGTAAAGACTAGCGGGAGCACAGATACGCAGTATTTT. Translation gives CASSVKTSGSTDTQYF.

On this clonotype itself: This may arise from a read error, as a much more abundant clone is one base away. The rearrangement links TRBV14 to TRBJ2-7; D might be TRBD1 (6 bases). Germline V gene sequence: CDR1 SGHDN, CDR2 FVKESK. This CDR3 is 15 amino acids long. The CDR3, as DNA: TGTGCCAGCAGCCAAGAGAACAGGGAGCCCTACGAGCAGTGCTTC. Translation: CASSQENREPYEQCF.

This clonotype was recorded many times. The chain couples TRBV5-1 to TRBJ1-4; tentatively, D is TRBD1 (5 bases). The CDR3 contains 16 residues. The germline V and J ends were trimmed by 1 base and 2 bases, with 12 bases remaining between them. Germline-derived CDR1 and CDR2 are SGHRS and YFSETQ. The CDR3 nucleotides read TGCGCCAGCAGCTTGAGACGGGGGGGGACTAATGAAAAACTGTTTTTT. This gives the protein CASSLRRGGTNEKLFF.

At least ten counts were recorded for this clonotype. The chain recombines TRBV9 with TRBJ2-3, with a weak D call TRBD2 (6 bases). The V gene lost 3 bases and the J gene lost 5 bases, with 16 bases spanning the gap. Germline lookup yields CDR1 SGDLS and CDR2 YYNGEE. The CDR3 covers 15 residues. The CDR3 sequence is CASSAGGGGLDTQYF. CDR3 DNA: TGTGCCAGCAGCGCCGGAGGCGGAGGGCTAGATACGCAGTATTTT.

This clonotype was detected ten times or more. The chain recombines TRBV5-1 with TRBJ1-4; TRBD1 matches 9 bases. The length of the CDR3 is 14 residues. Losses at the gene ends were 4 bases for V and 8 bases for J; bases not matched to a gene: 6. Germline CDR1 and CDR2: SGHRS and YFSETQ. CDR3 DNA sequence: TGCGCCAGCAGCCCGGACAGGGGAATGGAAAAACTGTTTTTT. Amino acid sequence: CASSPDRGMEKLFF.

As to this clonotype: One base away lies a much larger clone, so this may be a sequencing read error. The chain links TRBV27 to TRBJ2-7, with 7 nucleotides matching TRBD2. This CDR3 comprises 13 residues. Germline CDR1 MNHEY, CDR2 SMNVEV (reference sequence). Trimming cost V 7 bases and J 2 bases; bases outside gene matches: 5. Written as DNA, the CDR3 is TGTGCCAGCAAGCGGGGAGCTGCCTACGAGCAGTACTTC. It translates to CASKRGAAYEQYF.

In this sample, this clonotype turned up many times. The chain couples TRBV7-8 to TRBJ2-1, with a weak D call TRBD2 (5 bases). V lost 2 bases and J 9 bases, leaving 14 bases between the germline ends. Germline V CDR1 and CDR2: SGHVS, FQNEAQ. The CDR3 contains 14 residues. The CDR3 bases are TGTGCCAGCAGCTTATCGTCTAGCTCGGGTGAGCAGTTCTTC. Protein product: CASSLSSSSGEQFF.

There are many counts of this clonotype. The V call is TRBV2, the J call TRBJ1-2, with D possibly TRBD1 on 5 matching bases. Germline V CDR1 and CDR2: SNHLY, FYNNEI. The CDR3 runs to 15 residues. V was clipped by 2 bases and J by 4 bases, with 14 bases between them. The CDR3 DNA sequence: TGTGCCAGCAGTGAACCGACCCGGGGGGTCTATGGCTACACCTTC. This sequence encodes CASSEPTRGVYGYTF.

In this sample, this clonotype turned up many times. This chain connects TRBV20-1 to TRBJ1-6, with D possibly being TRBD1 (5 bases). The CDR3 runs to 15 residues. Trimming stripped 3 bases from V and 9 bases from J, with 18 bases between. Germline V gene sequence: CDR1 DFQATT, CDR2 SNEGSKA (reference sequence). CDR3 residues: CSASAGAQASSPLHF. For the CDR3, the DNA is TGCAGTGCTAGTGCCGGGGCTCAGGCGTCTTCACCCCTCCACTTT.

V is TRBV5-1 and J is TRBJ2-3, with TRBD2 matching 10 bases. Trimming cost V 0 bases and J 1 base; bases outside gene matches: 8. This CDR3 region has 18 residues. CDR1 is SGHRS, CDR2 YFSETQ, per germline. CDR3 DNA sequence: TGCGCCAGCAGCTTGGAGAATAGCGGGAGGTGGGGCACAGATACGCAGTATTTT. Translated: CASSLENSGRWGTDTQYF.

This clonotype was counted many times. J is TRBJ1-2 and V is TRBV10-3, with TRBD1 matching 8 bases. The germline V gene has CDR1 ENHRY and CDR2 SYGVKD. The V segment lost 6 bases and the J segment 4 bases; nucleotides outside the gene matches: 7. The CDR3 is 14 residues long. The CDR3 nucleotides read TGTGCCATCAGCGACCGGACAGGGCTCTATGGCTACACCTTC. Translated, it gives CAISDRTGLYGYTF.

As regards this clonotype: Given a much more abundant clone one base away, this may be a read error. The V call is TRBV5-5, the J call TRBJ2-1; D uncertain. Germline V lookup: CDR1 SGHKS, CDR2 YYEKEE (reference sequence). The CDR3 covers 16 residues. DNA of the CDR3: TGTGCCAGCAGCTTGCTTCAGGCCGGCTCCTACAATGAGCGGTTCTTC. As protein: CASSLLQAGSYNERFF.

This chain uses TRBV28 with TRBJ1-5; 8 bases fit TRBD1. CDR3 length: 14 amino acids. Germline loops: CDR1 MDHEN, CDR2 SYDVKM. Losses at the gene ends were 11 bases for V and 6 bases for J; bases not matched to a gene: 12. The CDR3 nucleotides are TGTGCCGCAGGGACAGGCAGTAGTCTTCAGCCCCAGCATTTT. This encodes CAAGTGSSLQPQHF.

At least ten counts were recorded for this clonotype. The chain joins TRBV5-6 to TRBJ1-5; TRBD1 matches 10 bases. CDR3 length equals 15 residues. V was pared by 5 bases and J by 7 bases, with 9 bases of the junction left unmatched. In germline, CDR1 is SGHDT, CDR2 YYEEEE. CDR3 residues: CASSSDRGLSQPQHF. The CDR3 DNA sequence: TGTGCCAGCAGTTCCGACAGGGGGCTATCCCAGCCCCAGCATTTT.

Worth noting for this clonotype: This sequence may be a read error, since a much larger clone differs from it by one base. The V gene is TRBV6-6, the J gene TRBJ2-1; D possibly corresponds to TRBD2 (7 bases). The germline gives CDR1 MNHNY, CDR2 SVGAGI (reference sequence). The CDR3 loop spans 15 amino acids. The CDR3 loop reads CASSYEGRGGDEQLF. CDR3 DNA: TGTGCCAGCAGTTACGAGGGCAGGGGAGGGGATGAGCAGCTCTTC.

This clonotype occurred a few times. The chain joins TRBV6-5 to TRBJ2-5, with D maybe TRBD2 (6 bases). The length of the CDR3 is 14 residues. Germline V gene data show CDR1 as MNHEY and CDR2 as SVGAGI. With 0 bases removed from V and 2 bases from J, the gap between germline ends came to 7 bases. This CDR3 reads CASSYSSGQETQYF. Written as DNA, the CDR3 is TGTGCCAGCAGTTACTCTAGCGGACAAGAGACCCAGTACTTC.

This clonotype was observed many times. V and J are TRBV13 and TRBJ2-7, with 7 bases matching TRBD1. This CDR3 spans 14 amino acids. Germline V gene lookup returns CDR1 PRHDT and CDR2 FYEKMQ (reference sequence). The J segment lost 3 bases and the V segment lost 5 bases, leaving 7 bases of the junction unmatched. CDR3 nucleotide sequence: TGTGCCAGCAGCCCTAATCACAGGGGCTACGAGCAGTACTTC. It encodes CASSPNHRGYEQYF. The variable domain in full, with the rest retrieved from reference TRBV13 and TRBJ2-7, is AAGVIQSPRHLIKEKRETATLKCYPIPRHDTVYWYQQGPGQDPQFLISFYEKMQSDKGSIPDRFSAQQFSDYHSELNMSSLELGDSALYFCASSPNHRGYEQYFGPGTRLTVT.

This clonotype was counted ten times or more. The chain has TRBV6-2 or TRBV6-3 and TRBJ2-1; D gene ambiguous. The CDR3 totals 14 residues. Germline values: CDR1 MNHEY, CDR2 SVGEGT. V lost 6 bases to trimming and J lost 0 bases, with 9 bases between them. The CDR3 spells CASRTRYSYNEQFF. The CDR3 DNA follows: TGTGCCAGCAGGACGCGGTACTCCTACAATGAGCAGTTCTTC.

This clonotype was counted ten times or more. The chain recombines TRBV7-8 with TRBJ2-1, with TRBD2 identical over 11 bases. V shed 0 bases and J 8 bases; nucleotides not matched to a gene: 9. The CDR3 runs to 17 residues. The germline CDR1 and CDR2 sequences are SGHVS and FQNEAQ. The CDR3 spells CASSLAVLAGVFHEQFF. The CDR3 coding sequence is TGTGCCAGCAGCTTAGCGGTACTAGCGGGAGTTTTCCATGAGCAGTTCTTC.

This clonotype was recorded many times. The V gene is TRBV15, the J gene TRBJ1-2; D perhaps matches TRBD1 (5 bases). The length of the CDR3 is 17 residues. V was clipped by 1 base and J by 2 bases, with 17 bases between them. Looked up from germline, CDR1 is LNHNV and CDR2 is YYDKDF (reference sequence). CDR3 in DNA: TGTGCCACCAGCAGAGGGGTGGTTCAGGGCCCAAACTATGGCTACACCTTC. It translates to CATSRGVVQGPNYGYTF.

On this clonotype itself: A clone one base away is much larger, so this may be a read error. The rearrangement joins TRBV6-1 to TRBJ2-3, with D possibly matching TRBD2 (6 bases). Between the trimmed V and J ends, which lost 10 bases and 2 bases, there was a span of 16 bases. The germline V gene has CDR1 MNHNS and CDR2 SASEGT. The CDR3 length is 14 residues. The CDR3 nucleotides are TGTGCCATCAAGGCTGGCGGGAACACAGATACGCAGTATTTT. Residues: CAIKAGGNTDTQYF.

The sample holds many counts of this clonotype. The chain uses TRBV4-1 and TRBJ2-1, with a possible D match to TRBD2 (6 bases). Trimming took off 0 bases at V and 5 bases at J, with 11 bases between the two ends. The CDR3 runs to 15 residues. Germline values: CDR1 MGHRA, CDR2 YSYEKL. The CDR3 DNA reads as TGCGCCAGCAGCCAAGACGGGGGACCCAACAATGAGCAGTTCTTC. Amino acids: CASSQDGGPNNEQFF.

This clonotype came up many times. J is TRBJ2-5 and V is TRBV5-4; TRBD1 might be the D (7 bases). Germline loops: CDR1 SGHNT, CDR2 YYREEE (reference sequence). The CDR3 is made up of 15 amino acids. Trimming cost V 4 bases and J 1 base, with 14 bases left between them. The CDR3 nucleotides read TGTGCCAGCAGCCGGAGGGGACAGCCCCAAGAGACCCAGTACTTC. Translated: CASSRRGQPQETQYF.